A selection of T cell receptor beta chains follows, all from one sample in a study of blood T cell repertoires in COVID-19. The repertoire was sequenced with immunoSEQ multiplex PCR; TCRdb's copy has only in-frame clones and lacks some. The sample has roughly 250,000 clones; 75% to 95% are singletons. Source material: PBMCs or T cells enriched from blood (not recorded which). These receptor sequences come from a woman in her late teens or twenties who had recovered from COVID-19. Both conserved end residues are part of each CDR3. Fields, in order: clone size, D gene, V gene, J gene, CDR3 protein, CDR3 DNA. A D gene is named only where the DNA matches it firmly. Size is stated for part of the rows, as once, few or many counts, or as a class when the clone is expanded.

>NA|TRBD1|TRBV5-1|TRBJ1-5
CASSPGTGIYSNQPQHF
TGCGCCAGCAGCCCCGGGACAGGGATTTATAGCAATCAGCCCCAGCATTTT
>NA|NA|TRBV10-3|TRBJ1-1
CAILAGELNTEAFF
TGTGCCATCTTGGCAGGCGAACTGAACACTGAAGCTTTCTTT
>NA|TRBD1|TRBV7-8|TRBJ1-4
CASSLARDSLATNEKLFF
TGTGCCAGCAGCTTAGCCCGGGACAGCCTCGCAACTAATGAAAAACTGTTTTTT
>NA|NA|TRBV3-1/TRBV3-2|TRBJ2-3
CASTGNLLDGTSTDTQYF
TGTGCCAGCACAGGCAATCTCCTTGATGGGACTAGCACAGATACGCAGTATTTT
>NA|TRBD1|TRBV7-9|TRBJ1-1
CASSEGQGAIGTEAFF
TGTGCCAGCAGCGAGGGACAGGGGGCAATCGGCACTGAAGCTTTCTTT
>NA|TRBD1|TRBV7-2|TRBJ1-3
CASSYTGQGSGNTIYF
TGTGCCAGCAGCTACACCGGACAGGGCTCTGGAAACACCATATATTTT
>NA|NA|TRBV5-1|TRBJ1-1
CASSLVPGGTEAFF
TGCGCCAGCAGCTTGGTACCCGGGGGCACTGAAGCTTTCTTT
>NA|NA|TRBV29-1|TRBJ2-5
CSVTQGQETQYF
TGCAGCGTGACCCAGGGCCAAGAGACCCAGTACTTC
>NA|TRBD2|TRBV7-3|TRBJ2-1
CASSSGTRLMQFF
TGTGCCAGCAGCTCGGGGACTAGACTAATGCAGTTCTTC
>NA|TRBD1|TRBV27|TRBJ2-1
CASSVSGTGGSSYNEQFF
TGTGCCAGCAGTGTCTCCGGGACAGGGGGCAGCTCCTACAATGAGCAGTTCTTC
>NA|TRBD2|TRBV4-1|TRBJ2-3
CASSQLAGGGTDTQYF
TGCGCCAGCAGCCAATTAGCGGGGGGGGGCACAGATACGCAGTATTTT
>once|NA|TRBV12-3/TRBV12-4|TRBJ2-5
CASSLSAEGTQYF
TGTGCCAGCAGTTTAAGTGCCGAGGGGACCCAGTACTTC
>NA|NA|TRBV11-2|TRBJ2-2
CASRQGVYTGELFF
TGTGCCAGCAGACAGGGTGTTTACACCGGGGAGCTGTTTTTT
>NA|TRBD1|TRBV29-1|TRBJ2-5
CSVEDRAGGLRETQYF
TGCAGCGTTGAAGACCGGGCAGGGGGTTTGAGGGAGACCCAGTACTTC
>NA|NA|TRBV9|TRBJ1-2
CASEEAGAGYTF
TGTGCCAGCGAGGAAGCAGGGGCTGGCTACACCTTC
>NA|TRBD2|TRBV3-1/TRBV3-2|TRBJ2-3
CASSQRTSGTDTQYF
TGTGCCAGCAGCCAACGGACTAGCGGCACAGATACGCAGTATTTT
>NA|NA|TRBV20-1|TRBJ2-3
CRMGADTQYF
TGCAGGATGGGCGCAGATACGCAGTATTTT
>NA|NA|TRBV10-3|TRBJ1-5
CAISEETGYNQPQHF
TGTGCCATCAGTGAAGAAACAGGATATAATCAGCCCCAGCATTTT
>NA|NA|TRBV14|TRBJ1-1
CASSPITDPGDTEAFF
TGTGCCAGCAGCCCGATTACGGACCCAGGGGACACTGAAGCTTTCTTT
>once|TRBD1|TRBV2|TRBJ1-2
CASTQTGSFFNYGYTF
TGTGCCAGCACCCAGACAGGGTCCTTCTTTAACTATGGCTACACCTTC
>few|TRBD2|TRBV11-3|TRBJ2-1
CASSLGWGGDEQFF
TGTGCCAGCAGCCTCGGGTGGGGGGGAGATGAGCAGTTCTTC
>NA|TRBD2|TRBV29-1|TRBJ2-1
CSVEGLAGYNEQFF
TGCAGCGTTGAAGGGCTAGCGGGGTACAATGAGCAGTTCTTC
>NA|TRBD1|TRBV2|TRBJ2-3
CASRGDSRTDTQYF
TGTGCCAGCAGGGGGGACAGTCGCACAGATACGCAGTATTTT
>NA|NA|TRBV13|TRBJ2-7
CASSPRGGYEQYF
TGTGCCAGCAGCCCCCGCGGTGGGTACGAGCAGTACTTC
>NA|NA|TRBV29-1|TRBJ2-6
CSVGNDGSSGANVLTF
TGCAGCGTTGGAAACGACGGGAGCTCTGGGGCCAACGTCCTGACTTTC
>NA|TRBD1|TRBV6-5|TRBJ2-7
CASIQQGASYEQYF
TGTGCCAGCATCCAACAGGGGGCTTCCTACGAGCAGTACTTC
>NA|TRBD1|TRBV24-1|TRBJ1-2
CATSDTGTDYGYTF
TGTGCCACCAGTGATACCGGGACAGACTATGGCTACACCTTC
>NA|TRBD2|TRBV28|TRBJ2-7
CASATSVSYEQYF
TGTGCCAGTGCGACTAGCGTTTCCTACGAGCAGTACTTC
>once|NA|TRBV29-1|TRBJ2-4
CSVQETKNIQYF
TGCAGCGTTCAGGAAACCAAAAACATTCAGTACTTC
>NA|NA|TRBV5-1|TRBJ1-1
CASSLSGSNTEAFF
TGCGCCAGCAGCTTGTCAGGTTCGAACACTGAAGCTTTCTTT
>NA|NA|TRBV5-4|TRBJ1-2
CASSLGGGPGYTF
TGTGCCAGCAGCTTGGGTGGGGGCCCTGGCTACACCTTC
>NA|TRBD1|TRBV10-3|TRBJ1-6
CAISGRGLDSPLHF
TGTGCCATCAGTGGTAGGGGGCTGGATTCACCCCTCCACTTT
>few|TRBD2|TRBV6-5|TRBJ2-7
CASSRLAGDTYEQYF
TGTGCCAGCAGTAGACTAGCGGGAGATACCTACGAGCAGTACTTC
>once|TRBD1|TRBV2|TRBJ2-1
CASSERDRVRKSSYNEQFF
TGTGCCAGCAGTGAACGGGACAGGGTACGCAAGAGCTCCTACAATGAGCAGTTCTTC
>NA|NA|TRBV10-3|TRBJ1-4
CAISEGVRLFF
TGTGCCATCAGTGAGGGAGTTCGGCTGTTTTTT
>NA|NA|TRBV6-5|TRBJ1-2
CASSYAEGWGYTF
TGTGCCAGCAGTTACGCAGAGGGCTGGGGCTACACCTTC
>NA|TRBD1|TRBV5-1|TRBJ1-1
CASSLVGQGTTEAFF
TGCGCCAGCAGCTTGGTGGGACAGGGGACCACTGAAGCTTTCTTT
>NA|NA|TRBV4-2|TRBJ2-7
CASSLTIGGSYEQYF
TGTGCCAGCAGCCTGACTATCGGGGGATCCTACGAGCAGTACTTC
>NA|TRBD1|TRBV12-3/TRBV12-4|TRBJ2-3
CASSDRGTDTQYF
TGTGCCAGCAGTGACAGGGGCACAGATACGCAGTATTTT
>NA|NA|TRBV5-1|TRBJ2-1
CASSFNTQGSSYNEQFF
TGCGCCAGCAGCTTTAATACACAGGGAAGCTCCTACAATGAGCAGTTCTTC
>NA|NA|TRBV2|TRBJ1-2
CASSELGYYGYTF
TGTGCCAGCAGTGAACTAGGATACTATGGCTACACCTTC
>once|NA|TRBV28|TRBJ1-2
CASSLVGYGYTF
TGTGCCAGCAGCCTCGTCGGGTATGGCTACACCTTC
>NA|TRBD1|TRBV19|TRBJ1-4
CASSIPSRGQTFDQEKLFF
TGTGCCAGTAGTATCCCGTCCAGGGGACAGACCTTTGACCAAGAAAAACTGTTTTTT
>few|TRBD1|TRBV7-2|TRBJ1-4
CASRRQGASGTNEKLFF
TGTGCCAGCCGACGACAGGGGGCTTCGGGGACTAATGAAAAACTGTTTTTT
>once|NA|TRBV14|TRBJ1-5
CASSQLRSTDFTNQPQHF
TGTGCCAGCAGCCAATTGCGTTCCACCGACTTTACTAATCAGCCCCAGCATTTT
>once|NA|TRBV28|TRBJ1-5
CASSLESRPPQHF
TGTGCCAGCAGCCTAGAGTCGAGGCCTCCCCAGCATTTT
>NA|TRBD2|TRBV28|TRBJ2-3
CASSFGTSVPSTDTQYF
TGTGCCAGCAGTTTCGGGACTAGCGTCCCGAGCACAGATACGCAGTATTTT
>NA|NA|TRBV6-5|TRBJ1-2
CASIGGGLYGYTF
TGTGCCAGCATAGGAGGGGGACTATATGGCTACACCTTC
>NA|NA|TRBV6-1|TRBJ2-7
CASSEVVGAVMGEQYF
TGTGCCAGCAGTGAAGTTGTGGGGGCCGTAATGGGGGAGCAGTACTTC
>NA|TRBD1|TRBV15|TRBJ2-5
CATSREDRGGETQYF
TGTGCCACCAGCAGAGAAGACAGGGGCGGGGAGACCCAGTACTTC
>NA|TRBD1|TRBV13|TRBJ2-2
CASSLDRANTGELFF
TGTGCCAGCAGCTTGGACAGGGCAAACACCGGGGAGCTGTTTTTT